This T cell receptor beta chain appears in the sequencing data of a study of blood T cell repertoires in COVID-19. At the level of the study: There were acute and convalescent COVID-19 samples, and they came from the United States, Italy and Spain. Sources were T cells, B-cell-depleted T cells, or PBMCs; the material itself was cDNA or gDNA.

This CDR3 is built from 16 residues. With V trimmed by 3 bases and J by 4 bases, 10 bases remained unmatched. Germline V lookup: CDR1 SGDLS, CDR2 YYNGEE. This clone came up a few times. Authors' processing steps: Amplifying reference gene primers gave estimates of nucleated cell counts. This table comes from immunoSEQ multiplex PCR, and its TCRdb copy is limited to in-frame clones, with some not included. V and J calls and clone size follow that table, whereas D and trimming were derived from the DNA. This repertoire shows under 85,000 clones, 87% found once; its top ten account for around 5%. The chain couples TRBV9 to TRBJ1-3, with 7 bases matching TRBD1. Source material: peripheral blood. The source is a woman at least 80 years old with active or convalescent COVID-19. The CDR3, as DNA: TGTGCCAGCAGCGCGTCGATGCTGACAGGGGGAAACACCATATATTTT. This encodes CASSASMLTGGNTIYF.